The 4 T cell receptor beta chains below were found in one sample sequenced in a study of blood T cell repertoires in COVID-19. Only in-frame clones appear in the TCRdb table, and some are missing; sequencing was by immunoSEQ multiplex PCR. The repertoire includes roughly 42,000 clones, approximately 85% of them detected once, and 12% sits in the top ten. Sequencing used peripheral blood. These TCRs come from a human donor in a cohort sampled during active COVID-19.

This chain uses TRBV9 with TRBJ2-3, with TRBD2 matching 10 bases. Per germline, CDR1 SGDLS and CDR2 YYNGEE. The CDR3 loop spans 15 amino acids. The trim removed 4 bases at V and 2 bases at J, leaving 4 bases unmatched. The CDR3 is CASSLSGGLTDTQYF. Here the CDR3 DNA reads TGTGCCAGCAGCCTTAGCGGGGGGCTCACAGATACGCAGTATTTT.

The chain joins TRBV2 to TRBJ2-3, with 13 nucleotides matching TRBD2. The junction had 6 bases not matched to a gene; V was cut back by 6 bases and J by 3 bases. The CDR3 contains 16 residues. Per the germline V gene, CDR1 is SNHLY and CDR2 is FYNNEI. In DNA, the CDR3 is TGTGCCAGCAGGCGCAGGACTAGCGGGGGAACAGATACGCAGTATTTT. Translating it yields CASRRRTSGGTDTQYF.

The V and J genes are TRBV5-4 and TRBJ2-1; 9 bases fit TRBD1. Trimming cost V 3 bases and J 3 bases; bases outside gene matches: 4. Germline V CDR1 and CDR2: SGHNT, YYREEE (reference sequence). The CDR3 sequence is 15 residues long. The CDR3 coding sequence is TGTGCCAGCAGCTCAGGACAGGGGATCTACAATGAGCAGTTCTTC. Protein sequence: CASSSGQGIYNEQFF.

The sample holds a few counts of this clone. The CDR3 bases are TGTGCCAGCAGTTACGATGAGGGCTCCTACAATGAGCAGTTCTTC. Translation: CASSYDEGSYNEQFF. This chain joins TRBV6-5 and TRBJ2-1, with a tentative D call TRBD2 (5 bases). Germline V gene data show CDR1 as MNHEY and CDR2 as SVGAGI. The CDR3 consists of 15 residues. Trimming removed 2 bases from V and 0 bases from J, with 8 bases in between.